This T cell receptor beta chain was retrieved from a study of Ad26.COV2.S vaccination and SARS-CoV-2 variants. Regarding the study as a whole: Researchers cautioned that TCR breadth and depth analyses may have underestimated total T cell responses.

The protocol was immunoSEQ multiplex PCR, while the TCRdb copy is restricted to in-frame clones and leaves out a portion. This sample has about 350,000 clones; about 90% occur once, and the top ten carry 3% to 5%. Germline assignment: CDR1 SGHRS and CDR2 YFSETQ. Trimming took 4 bases from V and 2 from J; bases not matched to a gene: 7. The CDR3 runs to 16 residues. A remark on this clone: The antigen remains undetermined.

The TCR was taken from a human donor who had recovered from COVID-19. The sequencing here drew on peripheral blood, taken after recovery from COVID-19. The J gene is TRBJ2-1, the V gene TRBV5-1; 9 bases agree with TRBD1. This CDR3 reads CASSHSGQGTYNEQFF. As DNA, the CDR3 is TGCGCCAGCAGCCACTCGGGACAGGGCACCTACAATGAGCAGTTCTTC.